This T cell receptor beta chain derives from a study of OX40 agonist ivuxolimab in advanced cancers. J gave up 2 bases and V 8 bases, and 4 bases lay outside the gene matches. The CDR3 extends over 13 amino acids. Germline CDR1 MNHNY, CDR2 SVGAGI (reference sequence). Libraries were prepared by immunoSEQ multiplex PCR; TCRdb keeps only in-frame clonotypes and omits some of them. Here the sample spans tens of thousands of clones, more than 80% being singletons. This sequence joins TRBV6-6 and TRBJ2-7; 9 nucleotides line up with TRBD2. The TCR was taken from an adult with an advanced solid tumor such as melanoma, head and neck, liver or kidney cancer. This specimen was CD4+ or CD8+ T cells sorted from blood, taken in a trial of the OX40 agonist ivuxolimab. The CDR3 DNA is TGTGCCAGCCGACTAGCGGAGCCCTACGAGCAGTACTTC. It specifies CASRLAEPYEQYF.